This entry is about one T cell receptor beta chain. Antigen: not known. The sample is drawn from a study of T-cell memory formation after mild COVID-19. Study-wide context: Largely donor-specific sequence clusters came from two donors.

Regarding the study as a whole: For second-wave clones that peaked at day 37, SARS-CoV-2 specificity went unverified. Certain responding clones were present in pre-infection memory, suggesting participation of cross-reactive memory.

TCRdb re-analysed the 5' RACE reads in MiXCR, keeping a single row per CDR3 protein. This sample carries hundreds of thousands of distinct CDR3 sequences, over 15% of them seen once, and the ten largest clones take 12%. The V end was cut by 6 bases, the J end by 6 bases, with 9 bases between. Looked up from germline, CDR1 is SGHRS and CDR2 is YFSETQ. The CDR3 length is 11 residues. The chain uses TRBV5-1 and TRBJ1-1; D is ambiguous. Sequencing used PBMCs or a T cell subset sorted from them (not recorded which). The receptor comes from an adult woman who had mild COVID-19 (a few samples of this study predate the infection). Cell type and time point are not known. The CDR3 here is CASTGSAEAFF. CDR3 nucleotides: TGCGCCAGCACTGGGAGCGCTGAAGCTTTCTTT. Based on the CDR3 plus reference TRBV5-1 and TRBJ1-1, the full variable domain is KAGVTQTPRYLIKTRGQQVTLSCSPISGHRSVSWYQQTPGQGLQFLFEYFSETQRNKGNFPGRFSGRQFSNSRSEMNVSTLELGDSALYLCASTGSAEAFFGQGTRLTVV.